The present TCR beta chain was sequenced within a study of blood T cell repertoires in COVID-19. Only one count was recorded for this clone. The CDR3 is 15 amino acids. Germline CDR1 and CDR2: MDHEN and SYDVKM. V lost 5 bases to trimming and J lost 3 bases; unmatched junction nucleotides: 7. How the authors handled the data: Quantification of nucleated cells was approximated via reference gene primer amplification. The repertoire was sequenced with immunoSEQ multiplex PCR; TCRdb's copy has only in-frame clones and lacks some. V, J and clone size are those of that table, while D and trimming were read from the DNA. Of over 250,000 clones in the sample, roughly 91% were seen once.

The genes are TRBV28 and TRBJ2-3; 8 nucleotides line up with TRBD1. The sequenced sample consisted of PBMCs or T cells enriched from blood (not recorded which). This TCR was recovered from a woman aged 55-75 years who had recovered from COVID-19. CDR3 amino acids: CASSPPGQETDTQYF. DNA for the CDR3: TGTGCCAGCAGTCCCCCGGGACAGGAGACAGATACGCAGTATTTT.